This TCR beta chain was documented in a study of cytomegalovirus exposure and HLA in healthy donors. The CDR3 runs 15 residues. Germline assignment: CDR1 SGHKS and CDR2 YYEKEE (reference sequence). V lost 0 bases, J lost 7 bases, and 8 bases stayed unmatched. PCR used 60 Vbeta primers and 13 Jbeta primers. Generated by immunoSEQ multiplex PCR, the TCRdb table keeps only in-frame clones and is missing some. Of around 63,000 clones in the sample, around 80% were seen once. The chain carries TRBV5-5 and TRBJ2-7; 9 nucleotides agree with TRBD1. Source material: PBMCs. This TCR derives from a man aged 35 to 55 in good health and CMV-seronegative. The CDR3 sequence is CASSLGLQGAREQYF. Written as DNA, the CDR3 is TGTGCCAGCAGCTTGGGCCTACAGGGGGCGAGAGAGCAGTACTTC.